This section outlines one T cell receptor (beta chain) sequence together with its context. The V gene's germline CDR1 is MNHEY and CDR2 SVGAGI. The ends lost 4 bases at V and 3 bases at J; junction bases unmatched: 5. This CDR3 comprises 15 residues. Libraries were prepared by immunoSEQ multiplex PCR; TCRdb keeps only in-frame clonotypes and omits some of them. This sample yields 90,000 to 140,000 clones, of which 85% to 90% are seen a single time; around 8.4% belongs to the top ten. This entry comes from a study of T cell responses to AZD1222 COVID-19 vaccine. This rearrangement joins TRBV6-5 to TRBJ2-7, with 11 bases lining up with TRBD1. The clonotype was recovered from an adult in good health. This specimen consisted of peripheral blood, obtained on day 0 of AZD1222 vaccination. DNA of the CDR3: TGTGCCAGCAGTTTCCCCGGGACAGGGGGCTACGAGCAGTACTTC. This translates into CASSFPGTGGYEQYF.